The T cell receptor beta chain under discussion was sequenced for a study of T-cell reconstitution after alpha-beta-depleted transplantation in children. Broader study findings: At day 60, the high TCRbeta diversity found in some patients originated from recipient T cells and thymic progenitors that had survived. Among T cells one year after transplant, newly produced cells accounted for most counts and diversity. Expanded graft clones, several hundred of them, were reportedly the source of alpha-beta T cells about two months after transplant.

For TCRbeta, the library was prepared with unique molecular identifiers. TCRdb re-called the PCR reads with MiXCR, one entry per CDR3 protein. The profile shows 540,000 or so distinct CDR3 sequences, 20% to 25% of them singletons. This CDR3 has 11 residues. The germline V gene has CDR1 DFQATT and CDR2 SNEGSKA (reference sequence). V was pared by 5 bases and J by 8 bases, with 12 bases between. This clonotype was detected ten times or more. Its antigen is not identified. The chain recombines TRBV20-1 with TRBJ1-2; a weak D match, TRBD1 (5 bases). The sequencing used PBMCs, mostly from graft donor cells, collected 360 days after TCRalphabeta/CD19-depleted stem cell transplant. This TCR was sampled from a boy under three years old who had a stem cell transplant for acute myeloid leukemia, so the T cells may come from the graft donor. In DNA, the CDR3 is TGCAGTGCTTCGGGGCGAGGCGGCTACACCTTC. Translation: CSASGRGGYTF.